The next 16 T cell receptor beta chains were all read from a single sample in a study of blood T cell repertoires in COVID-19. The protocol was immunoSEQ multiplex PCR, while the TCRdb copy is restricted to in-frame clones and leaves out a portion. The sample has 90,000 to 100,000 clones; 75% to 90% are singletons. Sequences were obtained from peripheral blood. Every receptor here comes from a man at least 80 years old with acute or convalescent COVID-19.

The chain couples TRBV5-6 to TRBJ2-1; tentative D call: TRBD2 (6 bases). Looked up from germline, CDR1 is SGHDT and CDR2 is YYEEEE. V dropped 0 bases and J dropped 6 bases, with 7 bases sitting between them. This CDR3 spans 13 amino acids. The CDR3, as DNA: TGTGCCAGCAGCTTGGCCGGGGGCAATGAGCAGTTCTTC. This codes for CASSLAGGNEQFF.

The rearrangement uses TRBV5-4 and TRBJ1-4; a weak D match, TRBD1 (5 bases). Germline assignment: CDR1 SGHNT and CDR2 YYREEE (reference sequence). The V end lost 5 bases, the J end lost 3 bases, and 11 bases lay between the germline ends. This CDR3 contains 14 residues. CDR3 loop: CASSAGGSNEKLFF. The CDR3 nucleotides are TGTGCCAGCAGTGCGGGGGGGTCTAATGAAAAACTGTTTTTT.

For the CDR3, the DNA is TGCGCCAGCAGCCGGAGCAGCTCCGGTACCTACGAGCAGTACTTC. Translated: CASSRSSSGTYEQYF. The chain is built from TRBV5-1 and TRBJ2-7, with D unresolved. V shed 4 bases and J shed 2 bases, with 16 bases lying between them. CDR3 length equals 15 residues. Per germline, CDR1 SGHRS and CDR2 YFSETQ.

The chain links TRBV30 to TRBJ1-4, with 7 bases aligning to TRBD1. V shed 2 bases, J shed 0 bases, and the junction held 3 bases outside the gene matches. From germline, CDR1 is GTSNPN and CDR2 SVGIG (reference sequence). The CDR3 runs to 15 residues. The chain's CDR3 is CAWSSGTATNEKLFF. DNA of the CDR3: TGTGCCTGGAGTTCGGGGACAGCAACTAATGAAAAACTGTTTTTT. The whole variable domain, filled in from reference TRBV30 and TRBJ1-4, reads SQTIHQWPATLVQPVGSPLSLECTVEGTSNPNLYWYRQAAGRGLQLLFYSVGIGQISSEVPQNLSASRPQDRQFILSSKKLLLSDSGFYLCAWSSGTATNEKLFFGSGTQLSVL.

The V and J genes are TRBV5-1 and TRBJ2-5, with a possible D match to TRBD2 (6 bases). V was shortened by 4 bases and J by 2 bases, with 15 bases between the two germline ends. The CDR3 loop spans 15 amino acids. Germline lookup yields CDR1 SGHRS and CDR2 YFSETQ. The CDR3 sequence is CASSTRSGRQETQYF. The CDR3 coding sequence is TGCGCCAGCAGCACCCGGTCAGGGAGGCAAGAGACCCAGTACTTC. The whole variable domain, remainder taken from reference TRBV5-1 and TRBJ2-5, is KAGVTQTPRYLIKTRGQQVTLSCSPISGHRSVSWYQQTPGQGLQFLFEYFSETQRNKGNFPGRFSGRQFSNSRSEMNVSTLELGDSALYLCASSTRSGRQETQYFGPGTRLLVL.

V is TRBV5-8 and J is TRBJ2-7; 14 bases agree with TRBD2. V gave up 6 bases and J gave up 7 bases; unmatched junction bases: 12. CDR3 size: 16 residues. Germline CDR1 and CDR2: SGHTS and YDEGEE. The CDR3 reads CASIPNGLAGGGEQYF. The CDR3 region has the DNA TGTGCCAGCATTCCCAACGGACTAGCGGGAGGCGGGGAGCAGTACTTC.

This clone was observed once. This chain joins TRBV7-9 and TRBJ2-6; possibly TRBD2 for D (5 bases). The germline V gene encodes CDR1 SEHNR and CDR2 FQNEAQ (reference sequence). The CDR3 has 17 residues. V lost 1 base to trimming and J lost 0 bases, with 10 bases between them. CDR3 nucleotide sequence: TGTGCCAGCAGCTTAGGGACCGACTACTCTGGGGCCAACGTCCTGACTTTC. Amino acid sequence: CASSLGTDYSGANVLTF.

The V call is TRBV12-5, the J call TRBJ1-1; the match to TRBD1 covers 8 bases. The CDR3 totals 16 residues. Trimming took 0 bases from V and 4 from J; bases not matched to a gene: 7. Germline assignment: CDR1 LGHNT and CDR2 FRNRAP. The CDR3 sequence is CASGLVLQGAITEAFF. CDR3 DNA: TGTGCTAGTGGTTTGGTACTCCAGGGGGCAATCACTGAAGCTTTCTTT.

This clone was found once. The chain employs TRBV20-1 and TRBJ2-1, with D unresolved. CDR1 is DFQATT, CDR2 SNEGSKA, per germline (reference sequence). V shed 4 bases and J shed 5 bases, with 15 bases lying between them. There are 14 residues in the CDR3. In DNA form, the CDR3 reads TGCAGTGCTATTGACGCGAAACTGAACAATGAGCAGTTCTTC. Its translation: CSAIDAKLNNEQFF.

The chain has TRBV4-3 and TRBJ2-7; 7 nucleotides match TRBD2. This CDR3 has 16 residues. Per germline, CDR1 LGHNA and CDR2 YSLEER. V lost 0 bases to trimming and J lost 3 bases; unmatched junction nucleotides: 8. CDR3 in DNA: TGCGCCAGCAGCCAAGAATCTACTGGCGGGAGCTACGAGCAGTACTTC. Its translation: CASSQESTGGSYEQYF.

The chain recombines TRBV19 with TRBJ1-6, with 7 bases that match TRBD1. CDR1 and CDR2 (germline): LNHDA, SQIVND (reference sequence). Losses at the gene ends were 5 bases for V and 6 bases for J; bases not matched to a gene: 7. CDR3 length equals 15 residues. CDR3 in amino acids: CASSSTGPINSPLHF. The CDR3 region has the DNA TGTGCCAGTAGTTCGACAGGGCCTATTAATTCACCCCTCCACTTT.

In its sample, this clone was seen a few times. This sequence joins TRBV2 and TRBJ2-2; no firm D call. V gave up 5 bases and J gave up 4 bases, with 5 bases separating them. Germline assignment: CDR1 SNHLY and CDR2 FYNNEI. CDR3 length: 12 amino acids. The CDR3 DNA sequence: TGTGCCAGCAGTATCTTCACCGGGGAGCTGTTTTTT. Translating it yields CASSIFTGELFF.

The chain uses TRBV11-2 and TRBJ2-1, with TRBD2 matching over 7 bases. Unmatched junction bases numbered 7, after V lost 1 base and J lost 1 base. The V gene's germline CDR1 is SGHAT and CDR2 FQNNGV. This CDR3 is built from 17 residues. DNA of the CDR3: TGTGCCAGCAGCTTAGTTGCGGGAGTAGGATCCTACAATGAGCAGTTCTTC. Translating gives CASSLVAGVGSYNEQFF.

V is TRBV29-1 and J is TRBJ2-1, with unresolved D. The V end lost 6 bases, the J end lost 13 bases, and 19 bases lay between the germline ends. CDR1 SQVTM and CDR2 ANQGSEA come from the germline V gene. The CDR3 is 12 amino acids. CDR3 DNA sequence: TGCAGCGTCTCCAGCAGACTCCTGGTACAGTTCTTC. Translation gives CSVSSRLLVQFF.

Written as DNA, the CDR3 is TGTGCCAGCAGCGCCTCCCCGGGTGGGGAGTGGCAGCCCCAGCATTTT. Amino acids: CASSASPGGEWQPQHF. The chain joins TRBV9 to TRBJ1-5; D is unclear. V lost 3 bases, J lost 7 bases, and 20 bases lay in between. Germline V CDR1 and CDR2: SGDLS, YYNGEE. CDR3 size: 16 residues.

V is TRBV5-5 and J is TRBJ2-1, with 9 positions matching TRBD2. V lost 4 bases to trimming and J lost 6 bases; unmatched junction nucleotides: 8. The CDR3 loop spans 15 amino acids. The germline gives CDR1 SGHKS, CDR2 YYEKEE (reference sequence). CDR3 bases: TGTGCCAGCAGCGGGGGACTAGCTCCGTCCAATGAGCAGTTCTTC. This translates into CASSGGLAPSNEQFF.